The 18 T cell receptor beta chains in this list originate from one sample, sequenced in a study of T cells in localized non-small cell lung cancer. Sequencing was performed with immunoSEQ multiplex PCR; in TCRdb, only in-frame clones are kept and a portion is missing. The sample has around 20,000 clones; about 83% are singletons. This specimen was PBMCs, taken before any cancer treatment. These receptors all stem from a woman aged 40-75 years with stage II squamous cell lung carcinoma.

The chain employs TRBV5-4 and TRBJ2-5; TRBD1 is a possible D gene (7 bases). The CDR3 consists of 13 residues. Between the trimmed V and J ends, which lost 3 bases and 11 bases, there was a span of 17 bases. CDR1 SGHNT and CDR2 YYREEE come from the germline V gene (reference sequence). The CDR3 sequence is CASSSQGVREQYF. The CDR3 nucleotides are TGTGCCAGCAGCTCTCAGGGGGTTCGGGAGCAGTACTTC. Using reference TRBV5-4 and TRBJ2-5 for the parts outside the CDR3, the full variable domain is ETGVTQSPTHLIKTRGQQVTLRCSSQSGHNTVSWYQQALGQGPQFIFQYYREEENGRGNFPPRFSGLQFPNYSSELNVNALELDDSALYLCASSSQGVREQYFGPGTRLLVL.

CDR3 bases: TGTGCCAGCAGCTTAGGTAGCGGGAGCAATGAGCAGTTCTTC. Translation gives CASSLGSGSNEQFF. This chain joins TRBV7-9 and TRBJ2-1; TRBD2 matches at 9 bases. Per germline, CDR1 SEHNR and CDR2 FQNEAQ (reference sequence). J lost 6 bases, V lost 1 base, and 1 base had no gene match. The CDR3 runs to 14 residues.

This clone has only one observation. The chain uses TRBV9 and TRBJ1-2, with TRBD1 identical over 7 bases. Trimming removed 0 bases from V and 4 bases from J; junction bases left unmatched: 0. Germline loops: CDR1 SGDLS, CDR2 YYNGEE. This CDR3 region has 13 residues. CDR3 DNA: TGTGCCAGCAGCGTAGGGGACAGCTATGGCTACACCTTC. Translating it yields CASSVGDSYGYTF.

The rearrangement links TRBV6-6 to TRBJ1-4; a possible D gene is TRBD1 (5 bases). With 6 bases removed from V and 7 bases from J, the gap between germline ends came to 12 bases. Germline V gene lookup returns CDR1 MNHNY and CDR2 SVGAGI (reference sequence). The CDR3 contains 13 residues. In DNA, the CDR3 is TGTGCCAGCAGACCCGGGACGGGTGAAAAACTGTTTTTT. Protein: CASRPGTGEKLFF.

The chain joins TRBV28 to TRBJ1-1, with a weak D call TRBD1 (5 bases). Trimming left V 6 bases short and J 0 bases short, with 14 bases between. In germline, CDR1 is MDHEN, CDR2 SYDVKM. The CDR3 runs to 15 residues. The CDR3 is CASSSVGTVNTEAFF. For the CDR3, the DNA is TGTGCCAGCAGCTCAGTTGGGACCGTGAACACTGAAGCTTTCTTT.

By its share, this clone is medium-sized. The CDR3 region has the DNA TGCGCCAGCAGCCAAGATCGGAGCTCTGGGGCCAACGTCCTGACTTTC. Encoded protein: CASSQDRSSGANVLTF. The chain is built from TRBV4-3 and TRBJ2-6; D remains unclear. The ends were cut back, 0 bases at V and 0 bases at J, with 6 bases in the middle. Germline V gene sequence: CDR1 LGHNA, CDR2 YSLEER. This CDR3 is built from 16 residues.

The chain joins TRBV9 to TRBJ2-1; 9 bases are shared with TRBD2. The CDR3 length is 15 residues. Trimming cost V 4 bases and J 7 bases; bases outside gene matches: 9. CDR1 SGDLS and CDR2 YYNGEE come from the germline V gene. CDR3 sequence reads: CASSTKGLAGNEQFF. The DNA for the CDR3 is TGTGCCAGCAGCACTAAGGGACTAGCCGGGAATGAGCAGTTCTTC. The full variable domain, rest sourced from reference TRBV9 and TRBJ2-1, is DSGVTQTPKHLITATGQRVTLRCSPRSGDLSVYWYQQSLDQGLQFLIQYYNGEERAKGNILERFSAQQFPDLHSELNLSSLELGDSALYFCASSTKGLAGNEQFFGPGTRLTVL.

The chain combines TRBV12-5 with TRBJ2-1, with D perhaps TRBD2 (5 bases). V was clipped by 9 bases and J by 8 bases, with 14 bases between them. This CDR3 has 12 amino acids. Germline CDR1 LGHNT, CDR2 FRNRAP. CDR3 in amino acids: CASESSAHEQFF. CDR3 sequence (DNA): TGTGCTAGCGAGAGTAGCGCGCATGAGCAGTTCTTC.

The chain carries TRBV7-2 and TRBJ2-3; 7 nucleotides line up with TRBD2. The CDR3 is 14 residues long. Looked up from germline, CDR1 is SGHTA and CDR2 is FQGNSA. The J segment lost 3 bases and the V segment lost 1 base, leaving 1 base of the junction unmatched. CDR3 loop: CASSLGTRTDTQYF. The CDR3 nucleotides read TGTGCCAGCAGCTTAGGGACTAGGACAGATACGCAGTATTTT.

This clone was found a few times. The gene calls are TRBV7-2 and TRBJ2-2; D is possibly TRBD2 (5 bases). This CDR3 has 13 residues. V dropped 5 bases and J dropped 6 bases, with 10 bases sitting between them. CDR1 is SGHTA, CDR2 FQGNSA, per germline. CDR3 sequence: CASSLRTAGELFF. The CDR3 DNA reads TGTGCCAGCAGCCTCCGGACTGCCGGGGAGCTGTTTTTT.

The chain is built from TRBV11-3 and TRBJ2-7, with a weak D call TRBD2 (5 bases). The CDR3 is made up of 14 amino acids. Germline loops: CDR1 SGHNT, CDR2 YENEEA. V lost 1 base and J 2 bases, leaving 9 bases between the germline ends. The CDR3 reads CASSLGGSAYEQYF. Written as DNA, the CDR3 is TGTGCCAGCAGCTTAGGAGGGTCTGCCTACGAGCAGTACTTC. The whole variable domain, filled in from reference TRBV11-3 and TRBJ2-7, reads EAGVVQSPRYKIIEKKQPVAFWCNPISGHNTLYWYLQNLGQGPELLIRYENEEAVDDSQLPKDRFSAERLKGVDSTLKIQPAELGDSAVYLCASSLGGSAYEQYFGPGTRLTVT.

This clone came up once. The chain couples TRBV5-4 to TRBJ2-3; TRBD2 aligns across 8 bases. Germline V lookup: CDR1 SGHNT, CDR2 YYREEE (reference sequence). V gave up 4 bases and J gave up 2 bases; unmatched junction bases: 6. There are 15 residues in the CDR3. CDR3 bases: TGTGCCAGCAGCCGAACTAGCGGACTCACAGATACGCAGTATTTT. Amino acid sequence: CASSRTSGLTDTQYF. The full variable domain, rest sourced from reference TRBV5-4 and TRBJ2-3, is ETGVTQSPTHLIKTRGQQVTLRCSSQSGHNTVSWYQQALGQGPQFIFQYYREEENGRGNFPPRFSGLQFPNYSSELNVNALELDDSALYLCASSRTSGLTDTQYFGPGTRLTVL.

V usage is TRBV21-1 and J usage is TRBJ1-5. TRBV21-1 is reported as a pseudogene. The CDR3 totals 15 residues. The CDR3 DNA is TGTGCCAGCAGCAAAGCGCTTAACCGTCTTGAGCCCCAGCATTTT. Encoded protein: CASSKALNRLEPQHF.

The chain uses TRBV4-1 and TRBJ2-2; maybe TRBD1 (6 bases). CDR3 length: 15 amino acids. V was shortened by 0 bases and J by 5 bases, with 10 bases between the two germline ends. Germline V lookup: CDR1 MGHRA, CDR2 YSYEKL. CDR3 loop: CASSQDRGSTGELFF. The CDR3 DNA follows: TGCGCCAGCAGCCAAGATAGGGGGTCGACCGGGGAGCTGTTTTTT.

The genes are TRBV7-9 and TRBJ1-2, with D possibly TRBD1 on 5 matching bases. The V gene lost 1 base and the J gene lost 3 bases, with 9 bases spanning the gap. CDR1 SEHNR and CDR2 FQNEAQ come from the germline V gene (reference sequence). This CDR3 is 14 amino acids long. Written as DNA, the CDR3 is TGTGCCAGCAGCTTAGAGGGGCTCCACTATGGCTACACCTTC. Its translation is CASSLEGLHYGYTF.

The chain recombines TRBV5-1 with TRBJ2-1, with D maybe TRBD2 (6 bases). This CDR3 comprises 16 residues. Trimming stripped 4 bases from V and 0 bases from J, with 14 bases between. CDR1 SGHRS and CDR2 YFSETQ come from the germline V gene. The CDR3 DNA reads TGCGCCAGCAGCGGAGGGACCTCTGTCTCCTACAATGAGCAGTTCTTC. Its translation is CASSGGTSVSYNEQFF.

The chain carries TRBV28 and TRBJ2-3, with D hard to call. V was clipped by 6 bases and J by 2 bases, with 15 bases between them. The germline V gene has CDR1 MDHEN and CDR2 SYDVKM. This CDR3 spans 15 amino acids. CDR3 residues: CASSSLRALTDTQYF. The DNA for the CDR3 is TGTGCCAGCAGCTCTTTACGCGCCCTCACAGATACGCAGTATTTT.

This chain links TRBV7-9 with TRBJ2-3, with a possible D match to TRBD1 (5 bases). CDR1 is SEHNR, CDR2 FQNEAQ, per germline (reference sequence). The CDR3 extends over 15 amino acids. V gave up 2 bases and J gave up 4 bases, with 13 bases separating them. The CDR3 sequence: CASSLSGPSSDTQYF. Written as DNA, the CDR3 is TGTGCCAGCAGCTTATCAGGGCCGAGCTCAGATACGCAGTATTTT.